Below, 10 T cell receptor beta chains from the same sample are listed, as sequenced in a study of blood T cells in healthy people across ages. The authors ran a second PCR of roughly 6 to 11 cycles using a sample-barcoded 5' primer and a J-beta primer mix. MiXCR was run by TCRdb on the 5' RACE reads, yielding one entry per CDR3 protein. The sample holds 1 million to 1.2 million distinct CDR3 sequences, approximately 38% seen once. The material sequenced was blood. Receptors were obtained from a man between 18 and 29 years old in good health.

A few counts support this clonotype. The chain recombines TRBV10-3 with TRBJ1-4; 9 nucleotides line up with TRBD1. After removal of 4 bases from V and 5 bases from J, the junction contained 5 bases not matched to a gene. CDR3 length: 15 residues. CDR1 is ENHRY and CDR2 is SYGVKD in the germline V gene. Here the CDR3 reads CAISAGTGLNEKLFF. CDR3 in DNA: TGTGCCATCAGTGCCGGGACAGGGTTAAATGAAAAACTGTTTTTT.

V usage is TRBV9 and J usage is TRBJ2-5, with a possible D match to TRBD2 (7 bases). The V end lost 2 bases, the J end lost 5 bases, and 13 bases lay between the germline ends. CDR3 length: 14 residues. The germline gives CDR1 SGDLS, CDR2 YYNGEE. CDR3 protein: CASSVGGLYETQYF. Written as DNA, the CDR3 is TGTGCCAGCAGCGTCGGGGGGCTCTACGAGACCCAGTACTTC.

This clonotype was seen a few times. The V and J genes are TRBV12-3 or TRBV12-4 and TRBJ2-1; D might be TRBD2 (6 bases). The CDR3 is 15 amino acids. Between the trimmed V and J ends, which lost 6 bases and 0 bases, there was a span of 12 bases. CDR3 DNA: TGTGCCAGCAGACCCGGGGGTAGCTCCTACAATGAGCAGTTCTTC. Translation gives CASRPGGSSYNEQFF.

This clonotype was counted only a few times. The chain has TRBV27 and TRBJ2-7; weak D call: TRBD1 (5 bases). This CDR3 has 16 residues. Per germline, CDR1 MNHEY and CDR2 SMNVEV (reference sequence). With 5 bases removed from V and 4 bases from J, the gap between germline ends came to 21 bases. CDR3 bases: TGTGCCAGCAGTCCTTCAACAGGCGAATTTTTTTACGAGCAGTACTTC. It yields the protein CASSPSTGEFFYEQYF.

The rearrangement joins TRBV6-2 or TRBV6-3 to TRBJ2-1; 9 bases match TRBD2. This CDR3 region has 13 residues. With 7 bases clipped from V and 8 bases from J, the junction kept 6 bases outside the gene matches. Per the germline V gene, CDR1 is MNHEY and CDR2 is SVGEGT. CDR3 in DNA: TGTGCCAGCACCAATAGCGGGGGCCATGAGCAGTTCTTC. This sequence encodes CASTNSGGHEQFF.

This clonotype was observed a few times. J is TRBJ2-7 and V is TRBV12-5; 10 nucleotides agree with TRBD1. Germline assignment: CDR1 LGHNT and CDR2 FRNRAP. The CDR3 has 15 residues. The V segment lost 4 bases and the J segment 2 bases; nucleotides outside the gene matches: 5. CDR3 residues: CASGSAGTGAYEQYF. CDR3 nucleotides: TGTGCTAGTGGTTCAGCCGGGACAGGGGCCTACGAGCAGTACTTC.

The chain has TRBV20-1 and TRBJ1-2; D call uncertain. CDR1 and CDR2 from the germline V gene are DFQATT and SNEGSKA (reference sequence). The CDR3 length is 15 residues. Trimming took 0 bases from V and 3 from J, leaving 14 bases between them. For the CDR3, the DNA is TGCAGTGCTAGAGATCTCGGCGAGCGTTACTATGGCTACACCTTC. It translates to CSARDLGERYYGYTF.

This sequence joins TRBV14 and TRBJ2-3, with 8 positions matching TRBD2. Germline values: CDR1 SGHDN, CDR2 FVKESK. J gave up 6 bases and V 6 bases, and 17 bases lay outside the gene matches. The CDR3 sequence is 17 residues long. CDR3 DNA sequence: TGTGCCAGCAGTCACCAAGTGAGCCGGGGGGGTTTCGATACGCAGTATTTT. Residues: CASSHQVSRGGFDTQYF.

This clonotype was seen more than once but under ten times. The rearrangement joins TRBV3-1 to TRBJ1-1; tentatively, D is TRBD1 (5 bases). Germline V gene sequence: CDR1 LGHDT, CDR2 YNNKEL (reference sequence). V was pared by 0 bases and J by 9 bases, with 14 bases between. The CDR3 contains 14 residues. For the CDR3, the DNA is TGTGCCAGCAGCCAAGATAAGAGTAACAGGCAAGCTTTCTTT. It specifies CASSQDKSNRQAFF. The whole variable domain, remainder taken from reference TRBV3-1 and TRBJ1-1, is DTAVSQTPKYLVTQMGNDKSIKCEQNLGHDTMYWYKQDSKKFLKIMFSYNNKELIINETVPNRFSPKSPDKAHLNLHINSLELGDSAVYFCASSQDKSNRQAFFGQGTRLTVV.

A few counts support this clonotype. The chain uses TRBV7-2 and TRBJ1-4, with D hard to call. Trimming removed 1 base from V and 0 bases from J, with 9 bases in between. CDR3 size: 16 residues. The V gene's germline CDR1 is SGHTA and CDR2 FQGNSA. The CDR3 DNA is TGTGCCAGCAGCTTAGTAGGGTCAGCAACTAATGAAAAACTGTTTTTT. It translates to CASSLVGSATNEKLFF.